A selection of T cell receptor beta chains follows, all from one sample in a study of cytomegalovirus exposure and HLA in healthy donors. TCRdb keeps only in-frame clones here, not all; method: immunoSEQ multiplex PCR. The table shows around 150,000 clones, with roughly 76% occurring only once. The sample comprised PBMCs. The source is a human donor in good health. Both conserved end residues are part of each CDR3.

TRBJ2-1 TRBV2 CASSGSGVYNEQFF
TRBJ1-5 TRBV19 CASSIHPGYSNQPQHF
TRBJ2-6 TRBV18 CASSPRGGSTGANVLTF
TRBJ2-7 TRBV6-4 CASSDLSSYEQYF
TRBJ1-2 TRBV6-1 CASSQTGHFSYTF
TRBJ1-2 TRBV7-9 CASTSPGYGYTF
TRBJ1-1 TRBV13 CASSPAGLDTEAFF
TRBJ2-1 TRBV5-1 CASSLRQYSYNEQFF
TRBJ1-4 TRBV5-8 CASSFRQSNEKLFF
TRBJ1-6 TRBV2 CASSEFQGNSPLHF
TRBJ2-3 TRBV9 CASSVVAGGTDTQYF
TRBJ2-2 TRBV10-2 CATTGLAGGTGELFF
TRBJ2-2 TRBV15 CATSRRGVNTGELFF
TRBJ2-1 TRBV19 CASSPGLALYNEQFF
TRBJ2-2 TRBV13 CASSPPGQGSTGELFF
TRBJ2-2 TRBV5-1 CASSPTGNTGELFF
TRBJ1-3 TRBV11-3 CASSLYGGASGNTIYF
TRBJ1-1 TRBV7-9 CASSLVPGHERRDTEAFF
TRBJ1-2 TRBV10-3 CAIRIGQGARGYTF
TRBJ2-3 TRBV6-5 CASSYSISLADTQYF
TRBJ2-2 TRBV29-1 CSVGSPAGGTGELFF
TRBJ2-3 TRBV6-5 CASSRGSLSTDTQYF
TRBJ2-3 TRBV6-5 CASSYSASGGDTQYF
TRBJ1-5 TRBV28 CASGQSSQPQHF
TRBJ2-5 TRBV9 CASSVASGAQETQYF
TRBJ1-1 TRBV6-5 CASSYGQGGLAFF
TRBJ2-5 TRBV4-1 CASSPDRGDNYQETQYF
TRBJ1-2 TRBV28 CASSFPEGVYGYTF
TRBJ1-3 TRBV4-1 CASSRRTYESSGNTIYF
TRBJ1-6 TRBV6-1 CASSERGGAGYSPLHF
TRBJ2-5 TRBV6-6 CASSPIQGALETQYF
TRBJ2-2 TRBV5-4 CASAEGRTGELFF
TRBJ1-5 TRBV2 CASGTGNQPQHF
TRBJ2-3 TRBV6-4 CASSDDPSVTDTQYF
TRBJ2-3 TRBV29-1 CSVEDFTGASTDTQYF
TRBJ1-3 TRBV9 CASSGTFSGNTIYF
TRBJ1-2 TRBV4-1 CASSHQGLYGYTF
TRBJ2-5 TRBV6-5 CASSYSGAGTQYF
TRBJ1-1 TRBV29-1 CSPSKGQEAFF